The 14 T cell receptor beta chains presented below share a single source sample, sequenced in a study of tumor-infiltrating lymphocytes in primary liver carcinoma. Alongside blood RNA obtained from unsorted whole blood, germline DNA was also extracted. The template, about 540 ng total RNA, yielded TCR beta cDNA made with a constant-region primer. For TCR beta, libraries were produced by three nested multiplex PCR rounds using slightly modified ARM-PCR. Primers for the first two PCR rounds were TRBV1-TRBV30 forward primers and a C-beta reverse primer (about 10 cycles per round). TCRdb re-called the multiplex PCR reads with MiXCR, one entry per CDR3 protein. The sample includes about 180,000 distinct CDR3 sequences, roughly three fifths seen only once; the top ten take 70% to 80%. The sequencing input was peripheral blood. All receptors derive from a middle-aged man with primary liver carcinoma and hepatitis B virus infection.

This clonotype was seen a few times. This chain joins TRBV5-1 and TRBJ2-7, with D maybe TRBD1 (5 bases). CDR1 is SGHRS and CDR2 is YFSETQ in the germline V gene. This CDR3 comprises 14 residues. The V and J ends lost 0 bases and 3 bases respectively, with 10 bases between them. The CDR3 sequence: CASSLAPTDYEQYF. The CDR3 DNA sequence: TGCGCCAGCAGCTTGGCCCCGACAGACTACGAGCAGTACTTC.

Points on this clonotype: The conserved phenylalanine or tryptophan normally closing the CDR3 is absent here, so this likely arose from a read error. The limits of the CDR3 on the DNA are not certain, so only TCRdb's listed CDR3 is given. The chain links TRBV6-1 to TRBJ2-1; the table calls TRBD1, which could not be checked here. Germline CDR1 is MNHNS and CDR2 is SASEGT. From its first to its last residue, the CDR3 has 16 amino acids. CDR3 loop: CASSAHRDRAYNEQFS.

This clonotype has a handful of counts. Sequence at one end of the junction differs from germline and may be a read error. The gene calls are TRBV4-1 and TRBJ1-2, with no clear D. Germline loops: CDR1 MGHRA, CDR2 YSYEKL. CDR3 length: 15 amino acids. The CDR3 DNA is TGCGCTAGCAGCCAAGAGGTGCAAGGTGTCTATGGCTACACCTTC. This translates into CASSQEVQGVYGYTF.

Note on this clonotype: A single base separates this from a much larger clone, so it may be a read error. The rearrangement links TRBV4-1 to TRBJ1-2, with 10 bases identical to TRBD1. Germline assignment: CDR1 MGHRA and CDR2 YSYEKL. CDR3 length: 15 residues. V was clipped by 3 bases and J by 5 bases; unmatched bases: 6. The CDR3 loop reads CASSQMTGGEYGYTF. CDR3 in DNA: TGCGCCAGCAGCCAGATGACAGGGGGCGAGTATGGCTACACCTTC.

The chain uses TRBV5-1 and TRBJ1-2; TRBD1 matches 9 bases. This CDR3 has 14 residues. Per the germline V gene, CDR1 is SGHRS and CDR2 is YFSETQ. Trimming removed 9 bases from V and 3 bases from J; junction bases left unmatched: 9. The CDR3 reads CANSTGGSYYGYTF. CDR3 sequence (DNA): TGCGCCAACAGTACAGGGGGCTCGTACTATGGCTACACCTTC.

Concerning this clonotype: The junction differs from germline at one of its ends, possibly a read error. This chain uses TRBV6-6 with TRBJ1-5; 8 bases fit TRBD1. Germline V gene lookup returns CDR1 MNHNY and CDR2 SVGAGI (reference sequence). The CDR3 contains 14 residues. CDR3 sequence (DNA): TGTGTCAGCAGTGGACAGGGAAGGGGCCAGCCCCAGCATTTT. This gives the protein CVSSGQGRGQPQHF.

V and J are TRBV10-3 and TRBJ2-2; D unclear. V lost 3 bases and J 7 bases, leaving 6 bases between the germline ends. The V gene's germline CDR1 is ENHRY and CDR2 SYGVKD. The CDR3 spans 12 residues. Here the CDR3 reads CAISDVDGELFF. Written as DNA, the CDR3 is TGTGCCATCAGTGATGTAGACGGGGAGCTGTTTTTT.

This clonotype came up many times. The CDR3 loop is CASSLVIGAYEQYF. Here the CDR3 DNA reads TGTGCCAGCAGCTTAGTGATAGGGGCCTACGAGCAGTACTTC. This chain links TRBV7-8 with TRBJ2-7; TRBD1 is a possible D gene (5 bases). Germline V gene lookup returns CDR1 SGHVS and CDR2 FQNEAQ. Trimming took off 1 base at V and 2 bases at J, with 9 bases between the two ends. The CDR3 runs to 14 residues.

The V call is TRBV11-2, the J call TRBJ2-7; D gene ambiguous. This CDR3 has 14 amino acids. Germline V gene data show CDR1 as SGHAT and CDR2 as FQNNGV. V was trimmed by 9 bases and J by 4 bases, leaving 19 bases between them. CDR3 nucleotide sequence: TGTGCCAGTAGGCTAACCGACGGAGCTTACGAGCAGTACTTC. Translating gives CASRLTDGAYEQYF.

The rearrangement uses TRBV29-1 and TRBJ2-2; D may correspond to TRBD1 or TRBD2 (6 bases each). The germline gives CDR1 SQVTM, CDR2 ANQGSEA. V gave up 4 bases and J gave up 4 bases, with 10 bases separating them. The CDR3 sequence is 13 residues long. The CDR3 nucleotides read TGCAGCGTTGGATGGGGGGCCACCGGGGAGCTGTTTTTT. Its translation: CSVGWGATGELFF.

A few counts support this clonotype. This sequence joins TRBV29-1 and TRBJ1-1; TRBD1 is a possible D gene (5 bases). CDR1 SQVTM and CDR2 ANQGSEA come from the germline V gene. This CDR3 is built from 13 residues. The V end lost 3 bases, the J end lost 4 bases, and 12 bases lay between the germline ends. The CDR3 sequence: CSVDGMGGTEAFF. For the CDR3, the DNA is TGCAGCGTTGATGGTATGGGGGGCACTGAAGCTTTCTTT.

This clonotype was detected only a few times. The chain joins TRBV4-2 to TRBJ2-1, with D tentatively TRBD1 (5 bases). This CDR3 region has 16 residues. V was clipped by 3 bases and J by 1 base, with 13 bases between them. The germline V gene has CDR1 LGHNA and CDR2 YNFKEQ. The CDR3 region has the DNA TGTGCCAGCAGCCATTACAGGCCCCCATCCTACAATGAGCAGTTCTTC. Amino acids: CASSHYRPPSYNEQFF.

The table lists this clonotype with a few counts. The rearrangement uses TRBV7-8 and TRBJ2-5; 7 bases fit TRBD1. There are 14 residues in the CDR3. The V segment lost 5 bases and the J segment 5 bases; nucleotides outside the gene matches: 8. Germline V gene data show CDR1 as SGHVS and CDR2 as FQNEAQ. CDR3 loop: CASSRNRGQETQYF. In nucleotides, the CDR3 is TGTGCCAGCAGCAGAAACAGGGGTCAGGAGACCCAGTACTTC.

The CDR3 is CASRATDSITDTQYF. The CDR3 DNA reads as TGTGCCAGCAGAGCGACGGACAGTATCACAGATACGCAGTATTTT. The chain links TRBV6-1 to TRBJ2-3; possible D gene TRBD1, 6 bases. V was shortened by 6 bases and J by 2 bases, with 15 bases between the two germline ends. The CDR3 is 15 residues long. CDR1 and CDR2 from the germline V gene are MNHNS and SASEGT.